These 28 T cell receptor beta chains were all obtained from the same sample, sequenced in a study of blood T cell repertoires in COVID-19. Profiling relied on immunoSEQ multiplex PCR, and the TCRdb table lists in-frame clones only, not all of them. This table holds tens of thousands of clones, 88% found once. Source material: peripheral blood. These receptors were obtained from a man over 45 with acute or convalescent COVID-19.

The chain is built from TRBV5-4 and TRBJ1-6; D is unresolved. V shed 0 bases and J shed 0 bases, with 10 bases lying between them. The CDR3 runs to 17 residues. CDR1 and CDR2 (germline): SGHNT, YYREEE (reference sequence). CDR3 DNA: TGTGCCAGCAGCTTGGCCGGGAAAAGCTCCTATAATTCACCCCTCCACTTT. It translates to CASSLAGKSSYNSPLHF. Variable domain in full (rest from reference TRBV5-4 and TRBJ1-6): ETGVTQSPTHLIKTRGQQVTLRCSSQSGHNTVSWYQQALGQGPQFIFQYYREEENGRGNFPPRFSGLQFPNYSSELNVNALELDDSALYLCASSLAGKSSYNSPLHFGNGTRLTVT.

The chain is built from TRBV5-1 and TRBJ2-5, with TRBD2 matching 9 bases. Germline loops: CDR1 SGHRS, CDR2 YFSETQ. With V trimmed by 0 bases and J by 0 bases, 0 bases remained unmatched. The CDR3 consists of 15 residues. CDR3 bases: TGCGCCAGCAGCTTGGCTAGCGGGGACCAAGAGACCCAGTACTTC. Translated: CASSLASGDQETQYF. Using reference TRBV5-1 and TRBJ2-5 for the parts outside the CDR3, the full variable domain is KAGVTQTPRYLIKTRGQQVTLSCSPISGHRSVSWYQQTPGQGLQFLFEYFSETQRNKGNFPGRFSGRQFSNSRSEMNVSTLELGDSALYLCASSLASGDQETQYFGPGTRLLVL.

The chain is built from TRBV3-1 (or the pseudogene TRBV3-2) and TRBJ1-1; D gene uncertain. V gave up 2 bases and J gave up 1 base, with 14 bases separating them. CDR1 and CDR2 from the germline V gene are LGHDT and YNNKEL (reference sequence). CDR3 length: 16 amino acids. The CDR3 DNA reads TGTGCCAGCAGCCAAACTCGATCCCGAGAGAACACTGAAGCTTTCTTT. It specifies CASSQTRSRENTEAFF.

The chain couples TRBV23-1 to TRBJ1-6; 7 nucleotides agree with TRBD1. TRBV23-1 is an ORF; its function is uncertain. The CDR3 contains 16 residues. V trimming: 0 bases; J trimming: 5 bases; junction bases outside the gene matches: 4. CDR3 region: CASSQSNRGDNSPLHF. The DNA for the CDR3 is TGCGCCAGCAGTCAATCGAACAGGGGAGATAATTCACCCCTCCACTTT.

The chain joins TRBV19 to TRBJ2-7, with 10 bases lining up with TRBD1. V lost 5 bases, J lost 3 bases, and 4 bases stayed unmatched. CDR3 length: 14 amino acids. Germline V gene sequence: CDR1 LNHDA, CDR2 SQIVND (reference sequence). CDR3 coding DNA: TGTGCCAGTAGTGGACAGGGGGTTGGCTACGAGCAGTACTTC. Its protein product is CASSGQGVGYEQYF. The full variable domain, its missing parts supplied by reference TRBV19 and TRBJ2-7, is DGGITQSPKYLFRKEGQNVTLSCEQNLNHDAMYWYRQDPGQGLRLIYYSQIVNDFQKGDIAEGYSVSREKKESFPLTVTSAQKNPTAFYLCASSGQGVGYEQYFGPGTRLTVT.

The CDR3 loop is CSVETLGQTFKNIQYF. CDR3 in DNA: TGCAGCGTTGAAACCCTGGGGCAGACCTTCAAAAACATTCAGTACTTC. The chain employs TRBV29-1 and TRBJ2-4; tentatively, D is TRBD1 (5 bases). The CDR3 has 16 amino acids. From germline, CDR1 is SQVTM and CDR2 ANQGSEA. Trimming took off 2 bases at V and 3 bases at J, with 17 bases between the two ends. Complete variable domain (other parts from reference TRBV29-1 and TRBJ2-4): SAVISQKPSRDICQRGTSLTIQCQVDSQVTMMFWYRQQPGQSLTLIATANQGSEATYESGFVIDKFPISRPNLTFSTLTVSNMSPEDSSIYLCSVETLGQTFKNIQYFGAGTRLSVL.

The V gene is TRBV10-3, the J gene TRBJ2-2, with D maybe TRBD1 (7 bases). Germline V gives CDR1 ENHRY, CDR2 SYGVKD. V was clipped by 0 bases and J by 5 bases, with 13 bases between them. CDR3 length: 16 residues. The CDR3 reads CAISESPGGGTGELFF. CDR3 bases: TGTGCCATCAGTGAGTCTCCAGGGGGAGGTACCGGGGAGCTGTTTTTT.

V usage is TRBV7-2 and J usage is TRBJ2-3; TRBD2 matches 8 bases. The V gene end was trimmed by 1 base and the J gene end by 0 bases; junction bases not matched to a gene: 0. CDR3 size: 15 residues. CDR1 and CDR2 from the germline V gene are SGHTA and FQGNSA. The DNA of the CDR3 is TGTGCCAGCAGCTTAGTAGCGGGAAGCACAGATACGCAGTATTTT. Amino acids: CASSLVAGSTDTQYF.

Of note for this clone: The same CDR3 arises from other DNA sequences in this sample as well. The V call is TRBV9, the J call TRBJ2-7; tentatively, D is TRBD1 (6 bases). Trimming stripped 4 bases from V and 1 base from J, with 9 bases between. The germline V gene encodes CDR1 SGDLS and CDR2 YYNGEE. This CDR3 has 13 residues. Written as DNA, the CDR3 is TGTGCCAGCAGCCCCGGACAGTCCTACGAGCAGTACTTC. Amino acids: CASSPGQSYEQYF.

V is TRBV5-6 and J is TRBJ2-3, with D hard to call. The CDR3 is 16 amino acids. V gave up 2 bases and J gave up 2 bases, with 15 bases separating them. Germline CDR1 reads SGHDT; CDR2 reads YYEEEE. The CDR3 loop is CASSLVSLRLTDTQYF. CDR3 nucleotides: TGTGCCAGCAGCTTAGTGTCACTAAGACTCACAGATACGCAGTATTTT.

This clone was recorded only once. The rearrangement links TRBV5-1 to TRBJ1-4, with 10 bases matching TRBD1. The CDR3 extends over 15 amino acids. Losses at the gene ends were 0 bases for V and 5 bases for J; bases not matched to a gene: 1. Germline lookup yields CDR1 SGHRS and CDR2 YFSETQ. The CDR3 here is CASSLGTGGNEKLFF. DNA for the CDR3: TGCGCCAGCAGCTTGGGGACAGGGGGGAATGAAAAACTGTTTTTT. Drawing the rest from reference TRBV5-1 and TRBJ1-4, the complete variable domain is KAGVTQTPRYLIKTRGQQVTLSCSPISGHRSVSWYQQTPGQGLQFLFEYFSETQRNKGNFPGRFSGRQFSNSRSEMNVSTLELGDSALYLCASSLGTGGNEKLFFGSGTQLSVL.

This rearrangement joins TRBV30 to TRBJ2-7, with 9 bases lining up with TRBD1. Trimming removed 7 bases from V and 2 bases from J; junction bases left unmatched: 15. This CDR3 has 16 residues. Germline-derived CDR1 and CDR2 are GTSNPN and SVGIG (reference sequence). CDR3 in DNA: TGTGCCTCATCTCCGCGACAGGGGGTTTTTCCCTACGAGCAGTACTTC. This codes for CASSPRQGVFPYEQYF.

This chain connects TRBV9 to TRBJ1-3; the D is unclear. The germline V and J ends were trimmed by 3 bases and 4 bases, with 11 bases remaining between them. The CDR3 sequence is 14 residues long. CDR1 SGDLS and CDR2 YYNGEE come from the germline V gene. CDR3 coding DNA: TGTGCCAGCAGCGAGGGAGGGCTGGGAAACACCATATATTTT. This encodes CASSEGGLGNTIYF.

J is TRBJ2-1 and V is TRBV11-2, with 9 bases that match TRBD1. This CDR3 contains 15 residues. V trimming: 6 bases; J trimming: 8 bases; junction bases outside the gene matches: 11. Germline V gives CDR1 SGHAT, CDR2 FQNNGV. The CDR3 is CASRSPRDRDYEQFF. CDR3 sequence (DNA): TGTGCCAGCAGATCCCCCCGGGACAGGGACTATGAGCAGTTCTTC.

The chain links TRBV19 to TRBJ2-3; 7 positions match TRBD2. The V segment lost 0 bases and the J segment 9 bases; nucleotides outside the gene matches: 18. This CDR3 is 18 amino acids long. From germline, CDR1 is LNHDA and CDR2 SQIVND (reference sequence). CDR3 DNA sequence: TGTGCCAGTAGTATAGATCCCCCTTTCGCGGGGGTCAGATTAACGCAGTATTTT. Translation: CASSIDPPFAGVRLTQYF.

The chain is built from TRBV27 and TRBJ1-2; D call uncertain. Germline V gives CDR1 MNHEY, CDR2 SMNVEV (reference sequence). V dropped 3 bases and J dropped 2 bases, with 7 bases sitting between them. CDR3 size: 13 residues. The CDR3 DNA sequence: TGTGCCAGCAGTTTGGGCGGGAACTATGGCTACACCTTC. This sequence encodes CASSLGGNYGYTF.

V usage is TRBV6-5 and J usage is TRBJ2-1, with unresolved D. Germline CDR1 and CDR2: MNHEY and SVGAGI. The V end was cut by 5 bases, the J end by 5 bases, with 13 bases between. The CDR3 spans 14 residues. CDR3 sequence reads: CASSPLVPHNEQFF. The CDR3 coding sequence is TGTGCCAGCAGTCCCCTCGTCCCCCACAATGAGCAGTTCTTC.

The chain carries TRBV7-9 and TRBJ1-2; D unresolved. The CDR3 has 11 residues. Per the germline V gene, CDR1 is SEHNR and CDR2 is FQNEAQ (reference sequence). The V gene lost 5 bases and the J gene lost 8 bases, with 9 bases spanning the gap. The chain's CDR3 is CASSLVGGYTF. The CDR3 DNA is TGTGCCAGCAGCCTGGTCGGGGGCTACACCTTC.

This rearrangement joins TRBV10-3 to TRBJ1-1, with TRBD1 matching over 9 bases. Germline V gene lookup returns CDR1 ENHRY and CDR2 SYGVKD. V lost 4 bases, J lost 2 bases, and 2 bases stayed unmatched. The CDR3 length is 14 residues. The CDR3 protein is CAISGTGANTEAFF. Written as DNA, the CDR3 is TGTGCCATCAGTGGGACAGGGGCCAACACTGAAGCTTTCTTT.

This chain uses TRBV9 with TRBJ1-3; D perhaps matches TRBD1 (6 bases). Germline V CDR1 and CDR2: SGDLS, YYNGEE. V lost 4 bases, J lost 0 bases, and 17 bases lay in between. CDR3 length equals 17 residues. The CDR3 region has the DNA TGTGCCAGCAGCTCGAGTGGGGGGGCATTCTCTGGAAACACCATATATTTT. This sequence encodes CASSSSGGAFSGNTIYF.

This chain joins TRBV30 and TRBJ1-5; maybe TRBD1 (5 bases). The ends were cut back, 0 bases at V and 1 base at J, with 10 bases in the middle. Germline loops: CDR1 GTSNPN, CDR2 SVGIG (reference sequence). This CDR3 spans 15 amino acids. In DNA, the CDR3 is TGTGCCTGGAGTGTAAAGGGGTGGAGCAATCAGCCCCAGCATTTT. Amino acids: CAWSVKGWSNQPQHF.

The chain is built from TRBV5-5 and TRBJ1-2; 11 bases align to TRBD1. Trimming took 5 bases from V and 5 from J; bases not matched to a gene: 8. The CDR3 covers 15 residues. From germline, CDR1 is SGHKS and CDR2 YYEKEE (reference sequence). The CDR3 reads CASRFGQGAAYGYTF. The CDR3 nucleotides read TGTGCCAGCAGATTCGGACAGGGGGCGGCTTATGGCTACACCTTC. The full variable domain, its missing parts supplied by reference TRBV5-5 and TRBJ1-2, is DAGVTQSPTHLIKTRGQQVTLRCSPISGHKSVSWYQQVLGQGPQFIFQYYEKEERGRGNFPDRFSARQFPNYSSELNVNALLLGDSALYLCASRFGQGAAYGYTFGSGTRLTVV.

This clone has a single count. The chain employs TRBV10-2 and TRBJ2-7, with 9 bases identical to TRBD1. The germline V gene encodes CDR1 WSHSY and CDR2 SAAADI. The CDR3 has 13 amino acids. The V and J ends lost 10 bases and 6 bases, in that order; junction bases with no gene match: 10. CDR3 in amino acids: CAMNRDREGEQYF. CDR3 sequence (DNA): TGCGCCATGAACCGGGACAGGGAGGGCGAGCAGTACTTC.

In this sample, this clone turned up a few times. This chain links TRBV10-1 with TRBJ2-7; TRBD2 matches at 7 bases. The CDR3 spans 15 residues. Germline V gene lookup returns CDR1 WNHNN and CDR2 SYGVQD (reference sequence). After removal of 0 bases from V and 1 base from J, the junction contained 3 bases not matched to a gene. The chain's CDR3 is CASSESGEGSYEQYF. In DNA, the CDR3 is TGCGCCAGCAGTGAGTCGGGGGAGGGTTCCTACGAGCAGTACTTC.

The table lists this clone with a few counts. CDR3 nucleotides: TGTGCCAGCAGCGTAACGATTACTAGCGGGGGGGGCACAGATACGCAGTATTTT. This translates into CASSVTITSGGGTDTQYF. The rearrangement joins TRBV9 to TRBJ2-3; the match to TRBD2 covers 13 bases. CDR1 and CDR2 (germline): SGDLS, YYNGEE. The CDR3 runs 18 residues. Trimming at V came to 1 base and at J to 1 base, leaving 6 bases not matched to a gene.

The chain links TRBV5-1 to TRBJ2-2, with a weak D call TRBD1 (6 bases). The CDR3 loop spans 15 amino acids. Germline V gives CDR1 SGHRS, CDR2 YFSETQ. The V end lost 0 bases, the J end lost 3 bases, and 9 bases lay between the germline ends. The CDR3 nucleotides read TGCGCCAGCAGCTTGGGCAGGGGTGACACCGGGGAGCTGTTTTTT. Its protein product is CASSLGRGDTGELFF. The whole variable domain, filled in from reference TRBV5-1 and TRBJ2-2, reads KAGVTQTPRYLIKTRGQQVTLSCSPISGHRSVSWYQQTPGQGLQFLFEYFSETQRNKGNFPGRFSGRQFSNSRSEMNVSTLELGDSALYLCASSLGRGDTGELFFGEGSRLTVL.

The V gene is TRBV6-1, the J gene TRBJ2-2; 12 nucleotides line up with TRBD2. Trimming at V came to 3 bases and at J to 7 bases, leaving 9 bases not matched to a gene. In germline, CDR1 is MNHNS, CDR2 SASEGT. The CDR3 sequence is 17 residues long. The CDR3 DNA reads as TGTGCCAGCAGTGAGAACCTAGCGGGGGGGCCGGACGGGGAGCTGTTTTTT. Its translation: CASSENLAGGPDGELFF.

This clone was picked up one time. The rearrangement joins TRBV5-1 to TRBJ2-2; perhaps TRBD2 as D (6 bases). The CDR3 sequence is 15 residues long. Trimming cost V 0 bases and J 2 bases, with 8 bases left between them. Germline loops: CDR1 SGHRS, CDR2 YFSETQ. The CDR3 spells CASSLGLENTGELFF. Written as DNA, the CDR3 is TGCGCCAGCAGCTTGGGACTAGAAAACACCGGGGAGCTGTTTTTT.